This T cell receptor beta chain is from a study of T cells after yellow fever vaccination. Study information: The authors prepared low-cell-number fractions using SMART-Seq v4 Ultra Low Input.

V shed 3 bases and J 9 bases; nucleotides not matched to a gene: 4. The CDR3 sequence is 13 residues long. Germline V gene lookup returns CDR1 LNHNV and CDR2 YYDKDF (reference sequence). One entry per CDR3 protein, called by TCRdb with MiXCR from the 5' RACE reads. The table records 400,000 or so distinct CDR3 sequences, roughly a sixth of them present only once. On this clonotype itself: The target antigen is unknown.

Notes on the study in general: Contaminants from the bulk population, in the form of abundant clonotypes, could be found in FACS-sorted repertoires. The booster response re-showed most primary clones: around 95% CD4, over 80% CD8.

Here the sequenced sample was PBMCs, taken before the yellow fever booster vaccination. The chain is built from TRBV15 and TRBJ2-1, with TRBD1 matching over 8 bases. The receptor's source is a man aged 18 to 30 who received the YFV17D yellow fever vaccine. DNA for the CDR3: TGTGCCACCAGCAGTGGACAGGGCGGTGAGCAGTTCTTC. Translated: CATSSGQGGEQFF. Together with reference TRBV15 and TRBJ2-1, the CDR3 gives the full variable domain: DAMVIQNPRYQVTQFGKPVTLSCSQTLNHNVMYWYQQKSSQAPKLLFHYYDKDFNNEADTPDNFQSRRPNTSFCFLDIRSPGLGDTAMYLCATSSGQGGEQFFGPGTRLTVL.